The 7 T cell receptor beta chains listed next were all sequenced from one sample in a study of shared clonotypes between healthy human individuals. Sequenced by immunoSEQ multiplex PCR; TCRdb stores in-frame clones only, minus some. The table lists fewer than 1.4 million clones, about 80% of them singletons. The sequenced material came from memory CD4+ T cells from PBMCs. Subset meaning: CD45RA-negative fraction. These receptors came from a man younger than 35 in good health. Some clones in this sample may be carry-over from other donors' samples.

This clone was seen a handful of times. The V gene is TRBV11-2, the J gene TRBJ1-1; TRBD1 is a possible D gene (6 bases). The CDR3 is 14 amino acids. Germline CDR1 is SGHAT and CDR2 is FQNNGV. Trimming shortened V by 5 bases and J by 5 bases, and 15 bases separated the two germline ends. CDR3 coding DNA: TGTGCCAGCAGCCTGCTACAGGGCGGGACTGAAGCTTTCTTT. Translated: CASSLLQGGTEAFF.

The chain joins TRBV12-5 to TRBJ2-5, with 9 bases identical to TRBD1. Near its end, the DNA agrees better with TRBJ2-7, so the J call may be wrong. This CDR3 region has 17 residues. Looked up from germline, CDR1 is LGHNT and CDR2 is FRNRAP. CDR3 sequence reads: CASGLYTGGAYTYEQYF. DNA for the CDR3: TGTGCTAGTGGTTTGTACACAGGGGGCGCGTACACCTACGAGCAGTACTTC.

J is TRBJ2-7 and V is TRBV5-1; 8 nucleotides align to TRBD1. This CDR3 region has 16 residues. The junction had 11 bases not matched to a gene; V was cut back by 4 bases and J by 2 bases. The germline gives CDR1 SGHRS, CDR2 YFSETQ. DNA for the CDR3: TGCGCCAGCAGCCCCACCCCGGCAGGGGGCCCCTACGAGCAGTACTTC. Its protein product is CASSPTPAGGPYEQYF.

The chain uses TRBV6-4 and TRBJ1-5, with TRBD1 matching 9 bases. Germline V gene lookup returns CDR1 MRHNA and CDR2 SNTAGT. Trimming removed 5 bases from V and 5 bases from J; junction bases left unmatched: 4. The CDR3 runs 14 residues. CDR3 residues: CASSTTGGDQPQHF. The DNA for the CDR3 is TGTGCCAGCAGTACCACAGGGGGCGATCAGCCCCAGCATTTT.

The genes are TRBV4-2 and TRBJ1-4, with D possibly TRBD1 on 5 matching bases. V lost 0 bases to trimming and J lost 0 bases, with 8 bases between them. The length of the CDR3 is 16 residues. Germline-derived CDR1 and CDR2 are LGHNA and YNFKEQ. CDR3 residues: CASSQEGQATNEKLFF. CDR3 DNA sequence: TGTGCCAGCAGCCAAGAAGGACAAGCAACTAATGAAAAACTGTTTTTT.

The chain joins TRBV18 to TRBJ1-5, with D unclear. V lost 3 bases, J lost 6 bases, and 9 bases lay in between. The germline gives CDR1 KGHSH, CDR2 LQKENI. This CDR3 region has 13 residues. CDR3 protein: CASSPGGVQPQHF. The CDR3 nucleotides are TGTGCCAGCTCACCTGGTGGGGTTCAGCCCCAGCATTTT.

This clone was found many times. CDR3 in DNA: TGCACCAGCAGCCGGACAGCAACTAATGAAAAACTGTTTTTT. It is translated as CTSSRTATNEKLFF. The V and J genes are TRBV1 and TRBJ1-4; TRBD1 is the table's D call, not checked against the DNA. TRBV1 is tagged as a pseudogene. The CDR3 length is 14 residues.